Following are 30 T cell receptor beta chains from one sample sequenced in a study of molecular identifiers for immune sequencing clone quantification. From the PCR reads, TCRdb called clonotypes with MiXCR, one entry per CDR3 protein. The sample lists about half a million distinct CDR3 sequences, roughly 24% occurring once. Sequences were obtained from naive CD8+ T cells from blood, with Jurkat cell RNA spiked in. The subset is: FACS-sorted CD8+CD4-CCR7+CD45RA+ naive T cells. These receptors all stem from a human donor in good health. Some libraries in this study had Jurkat cell RNA spiked in.

The rearrangement links TRBV12-3 or TRBV12-4 to TRBJ1-3; D ambiguous. V was clipped by 6 bases and J by 4 bases, with 7 bases between them. The CDR3 loop spans 12 amino acids. The CDR3 DNA is TGTGCCAGCAGCCACCCAGGAAACACCATATATTTT. Residues: CASSHPGNTIYF.

This clonotype was found many times. This sequence joins TRBV28 and TRBJ2-7, with 8 bases aligning to TRBD2. Germline CDR1 is MDHEN and CDR2 is SYDVKM. The J segment lost 10 bases and the V segment lost 10 bases, leaving 18 bases of the junction unmatched. The CDR3 has 14 residues. The CDR3 loop reads CATFSGTSWGPQYF. CDR3 sequence (DNA): TGTGCCACATTCTCCGGGACTAGTTGGGGCCCTCAGTACTTC.

In this sample, this clonotype turned up a few times. The chain links TRBV5-6 to TRBJ2-2, with 9 bases that match TRBD1. Germline CDR1 and CDR2: SGHDT and YYEEEE. The CDR3 sequence is 16 residues long. After removal of 3 bases from V and 5 bases from J, the junction contained 8 bases not matched to a gene. CDR3 region: CASSSNDRGDTGELFF. CDR3 in DNA: TGTGCCAGCAGCTCTAATGACAGGGGGGATACCGGGGAGCTGTTTTTT.

This clonotype has more than one count but fewer than ten. DNA of the CDR3: TGTGCCAGCAGTTTCCCCAAAGGGGGAGGTGGCACTGAAGCTTTCTTT. Protein sequence: CASSFPKGGGGTEAFF. The V call is TRBV25-1, the J call TRBJ1-1; D is possibly TRBD1 (6 bases). Germline CDR1 and CDR2: MGHDK and SYGVNS. Deletions cut 5 bases from V and 4 bases from J, with 20 bases between. The CDR3 contains 16 residues. Full variable domain (rest looked up from reference TRBV25-1 and TRBJ1-1): EADIYQTPRYLVIGTGKKITLECSQTMGHDKMYWYQQDPGMELHLIHYSYGVNSTEKGDLSSESTVSRIRTEHFPLTLESARPSHTSQYLCASSFPKGGGGTEAFFGQGTRLTVV.

This rearrangement joins TRBV5-6 to TRBJ1-5; D unclear. Germline lookup yields CDR1 SGHDT and CDR2 YYEEEE. The CDR3 has 13 amino acids. V gave up 4 bases and J gave up 5 bases, with 10 bases separating them. CDR3 DNA: TGTGCCAGCAGCCTAATAAACGATCAGCCCCAGCATTTT. Its translation: CASSLINDQPQHF.

The gene calls are TRBV20-1 and TRBJ2-1; TRBD1 matches at 9 bases. Germline CDR1 is DFQATT and CDR2 is SNEGSKA (reference sequence). The CDR3 loop spans 19 amino acids. V lost 0 bases and J lost 4; bases outside the gene matches: 16. CDR3 bases: TGCAGTGCTAGAGATAGCGGAACCCCGGGACAGGGCCTATACAATGAGCAGTTCTTC. Its translation is CSARDSGTPGQGLYNEQFF.

Concerning this clonotype: The junction and the germline gene differ at one end; a read error may be behind it. This rearrangement joins TRBV20-1 to TRBJ2-7; no definite D call. Per germline, CDR1 DFQATT and CDR2 SNEGSKA (reference sequence). CDR3 size: 12 residues. In DNA form, the CDR3 reads TGCAGTGCTAGAGATCGATCCTGCGAGCAGTACTTC. Translated, it gives CSARDRSCEQYF.

This clonotype has just a few counts. The rearrangement links TRBV12-3 or TRBV12-4 to TRBJ1-5; unclear D gene. The CDR3 has 14 amino acids. The ends were cut back, 3 bases at V and 0 bases at J, with 6 bases in the middle. Here the CDR3 DNA reads TGTGCCAGCAGTTTTCAATATAGCAATCAGCCCCAGCATTTT. It codes for CASSFQYSNQPQHF.

This clonotype was seen ten or more times. V is TRBV7-2 and J is TRBJ2-1, with D unresolved. V lost 2 bases, J lost 2 bases, and 10 bases lay in between. CDR1 and CDR2 (germline): SGHTA, FQGNSA. CDR3 size: 15 residues. The CDR3 DNA reads as TGTGCCAGCAGCTTAATGGGCAGAACCTACAATGAGCAGTTCTTC. This gives the protein CASSLMGRTYNEQFF. Based on the CDR3 plus reference TRBV7-2 and TRBJ2-1, the full variable domain is GAGVSQSPSNKVTEKGKDVELRCDPISGHTALYWYRQSLGQGLEFLIYFQGNSAPDKSGLPSDRFSAERTGGSVSTLTIQRTQQEDSAVYLCASSLMGRTYNEQFFGPGTRLTVL.

This clonotype has at least ten counts. The chain employs TRBV30 and TRBJ1-1, with D hard to call. CDR3 size: 13 residues. Per the germline V gene, CDR1 is GTSNPN and CDR2 is SVGIG (reference sequence). The CDR3 is CAQSRSSFTEAFF. As DNA, the CDR3 is TGTGCTCAAAGCCGCAGTTCCTTCACTGAAGCTTTCTTT.

This clonotype occurred once. The V gene is TRBV7-9, the J gene TRBJ2-7; 8 nucleotides agree with TRBD1. The CDR3 has 16 amino acids. After removal of 1 base from V and 7 bases from J, the junction contained 12 bases not matched to a gene. Germline CDR1 is SEHNR and CDR2 is FQNEAQ (reference sequence). The CDR3 DNA is TGTGCCAGCAGCTTAGTCGTCCAGGGGGCGCCGGGAGAGCAGTACTTC. Its protein product is CASSLVVQGAPGEQYF. The full variable domain, its missing parts supplied by reference TRBV7-9 and TRBJ2-7, is DTGVSQNPRHKITKRGQNVTFRCDPISEHNRLYWYRQTLGQGPEFLTYFQNEAQLEKSRLLSDRFSAERPKGSFSTLEIQRTEQGDSAMYLCASSLVVQGAPGEQYFGPGTRLTVT.

The genes are TRBV7-9 and TRBJ2-7; TRBD2 matches 10 bases. After removal of 6 bases from V and 3 bases from J, the junction contained 8 bases not matched to a gene. The germline CDR1 and CDR2 sequences are SEHNR and FQNEAQ (reference sequence). This CDR3 is 15 amino acids long. The CDR3 spells CASSVASGGHYEQYF. CDR3 coding DNA: TGTGCCAGCAGTGTGGCTAGCGGGGGTCACTACGAGCAGTACTTC.

Note on this clonotype: This may come from a read error, since a much larger clone is one base off. The chain is built from TRBV7-8 and TRBJ2-2, with TRBD1 matching over 8 bases. The CDR3 length is 14 residues. Germline assignment: CDR1 SGHVS and CDR2 FQNEAQ. The CDR3 reads CASSWTGITGERFF. The CDR3 DNA reads as TGTGCCAGCAGTTGGACAGGGATCACCGGGGAGCGGTTTTTT.

This clonotype was seen repeatedly, ten times or more. The chain links TRBV5-5 to TRBJ2-7; D is unclear. Germline V gene data show CDR1 as SGHKS and CDR2 as YYEKEE (reference sequence). Deletions cut 1 base from V and 2 bases from J, with 13 bases between. This CDR3 comprises 15 residues. The CDR3 sequence is CASSLSLVTPYEQYF. The DNA of the CDR3 is TGTGCCAGCAGCTTGAGTTTGGTGACGCCCTACGAGCAGTACTTC.

This rearrangement joins TRBV3-1 to TRBJ2-7; no clear D gene. The CDR3 has 16 amino acids. CDR1 is LGHDT, CDR2 YNNKEL, per germline (reference sequence). Trimming removed 0 bases from V and 0 bases from J, with 12 bases in between. The CDR3 loop is CASSQDLAVGSYEQYF. DNA for the CDR3: TGTGCCAGCAGCCAAGATTTGGCGGTGGGCTCCTACGAGCAGTACTTC.

The chain uses TRBV28 and TRBJ1-6, with D maybe TRBD1 (5 bases). The CDR3 totals 17 residues. Germline lookup yields CDR1 MDHEN and CDR2 SYDVKM. Trimming removed 1 base at V and 4 bases at J, with 14 bases between. The CDR3 DNA reads as TGTGCCAGCAGTTTATTTGTAGGGACCATGTATAATTCACCCCTCCACTTT. Translating it yields CASSLFVGTMYNSPLHF.

Worth noting for this clonotype: One base away lies a much larger clone, so this may be a sequencing read error. The chain recombines TRBV20-1 with TRBJ2-3; D is ambiguous. Germline V lookup: CDR1 DFQATT, CDR2 SNEGSKA (reference sequence). The CDR3 contains 13 residues. V gave up 1 base and J gave up 2 bases, with 7 bases separating them. CDR3 protein: CSARAHHTDTQYF. The CDR3 DNA sequence: TGCAGTGCTAGAGCCCACCACACAGATACGCAGTATTTT.

At least ten counts were recorded for this clonotype. The chain combines TRBV4-3 with TRBJ2-5; D is unclear. The germline V and J ends were trimmed by 0 bases and 1 base, with 9 bases remaining between them. CDR1 and CDR2 (germline): LGHNA, YSLEER. This CDR3 is 15 amino acids long. DNA for the CDR3: TGCGCCAGCAGCCAAGAGTGGAGCCCCCAAGAGACCCAGTACTTC. It codes for CASSQEWSPQETQYF.

This clonotype has more than one count but fewer than ten. The J gene is TRBJ2-3, the V gene TRBV5-4; TRBD2 aligns across 9 bases. The CDR3 loop spans 17 amino acids. In germline, CDR1 is SGHNT, CDR2 YYREEE (reference sequence). V lost 3 bases, J lost 0 bases, and 8 bases stayed unmatched. CDR3 in amino acids: CASSYVGTSPSTDTQYF. The CDR3, as DNA: TGTGCCAGCAGCTACGTAGGGACTAGCCCGAGCACAGATACGCAGTATTTT.

The table lists this clonotype with many counts. This rearrangement joins TRBV9 to TRBJ2-7; D remains unclear. Trimming stripped 4 bases from V and 0 bases from J, with 14 bases between. Germline V gene data show CDR1 as SGDLS and CDR2 as YYNGEE. The CDR3 length is 15 residues. CDR3 in amino acids: CASSSGPSSSYEQYF. CDR3 bases: TGTGCCAGCAGCTCCGGACCGTCGAGCTCCTACGAGCAGTACTTC.

This chain connects TRBV13 to TRBJ2-7, with no clear D. The CDR3 runs to 13 residues. Germline assignment: CDR1 PRHDT and CDR2 FYEKMQ (reference sequence). V lost 3 bases to trimming and J lost 4 bases, with 10 bases between them. CDR3 nucleotide sequence: TGTGCCAGCAGCTTCGAACCAAGGTACGAGCAGTACTTC. It encodes CASSFEPRYEQYF.

This clonotype turned up a few times. V and J are TRBV30 and TRBJ1-6; D is perhaps TRBD1 (5 bases). In germline, CDR1 is GTSNPN, CDR2 SVGIG (reference sequence). Trimming removed 3 bases from V and 8 bases from J, with 14 bases in between. The CDR3 consists of 14 residues. CDR3 DNA: TGTGCCTGGAGGAGAGGGGTTCGGGATTCACCCCTCCACTTT. This codes for CAWRRGVRDSPLHF.

This clonotype appeared many times. The junction differs from germline at one of its ends, possibly a read error. The V call is TRBV3-1, the J call TRBJ2-7; D gene ambiguous. Germline lookup yields CDR1 LGHDT and CDR2 YNNKEL (reference sequence). The CDR3 is 13 amino acids. The CDR3 here is CASSPWEAYEQYF. In DNA form, the CDR3 reads TGTGCCAGTAGCCCCTGGGAAGCCTACGAGCAGTACTTC.

With respect to this clonotype: Only one base separates this from a far larger clonotype, so it likely reflects a read error. V and J are TRBV5-5 and TRBJ2-1; D call uncertain. From germline, CDR1 is SGHKS and CDR2 YYEKEE (reference sequence). The V end was cut by 4 bases, the J end by 2 bases, with 13 bases between. The CDR3 contains 15 residues. This CDR3 reads CASSPDRSPYNEQFF. The DNA of the CDR3 is TGTGCCAGCAGCCCGGACCGGAGCCCCTACAATGAGCAGTTCTTC.

This clonotype occurred many times. The chain recombines TRBV4-1 with TRBJ2-7; 8 bases fit TRBD1. From germline, CDR1 is MGHRA and CDR2 YSYEKL. The length of the CDR3 is 14 residues. After removal of 0 bases from V and 6 bases from J, the junction contained 4 bases not matched to a gene. The CDR3 coding sequence is TGCGCCAGCAGCCAAGATCAGACAGGGGCCGAGCAGTACTTC. Its translation is CASSQDQTGAEQYF.

This clonotype was counted between two and nine times. V usage is TRBV29-1 and J usage is TRBJ2-7; 7 bases line up with TRBD1. CDR1 is SQVTM, CDR2 ANQGSEA, per germline. This CDR3 contains 14 residues. J gave up 3 bases and V 4 bases, and 9 bases lay outside the gene matches. The CDR3, as DNA: TGCAGCGTTGTGTTAGAGACAGGGAGCTACGAGCAGTACTTC. As protein: CSVVLETGSYEQYF.

This clonotype was detected ten times or more. The gene calls are TRBV19 and TRBJ2-7; unclear D gene. There are 14 residues in the CDR3. V shed 3 bases and J shed 2 bases, with 11 bases lying between them. Germline V CDR1 and CDR2: LNHDA, SQIVND (reference sequence). The CDR3 DNA reads TGTGCCAGTAGTATTTTCCCCGGTACCTACGAGCAGTACTTC. It translates to CASSIFPGTYEQYF.

This clonotype occurred a few times. This chain connects TRBV4-1 to TRBJ2-1; D is perhaps TRBD1 or TRBD2 (6 bases each). Trimming took 0 bases from V and 15 from J, leaving 24 bases between them. Germline CDR1 MGHRA, CDR2 YSYEKL. The CDR3 is made up of 16 amino acids. DNA of the CDR3: TGCGCCAGCAGCCAAGAGGGCGGCAGGGGAGGTGGTAGTTTGTTCTTC. Amino acid sequence: CASSQEGGRGGGSLFF.

This clonotype was seen repeatedly, ten times or more. V and J are TRBV6-6 and TRBJ1-5, with no clear D. V was pared by 0 bases and J by 0 bases, with 6 bases between. In germline, CDR1 is MNHNY, CDR2 SVGAGI (reference sequence). This CDR3 comprises 15 residues. For the CDR3, the DNA is TGTGCCAGCAGTTACTCAACAGCTAGCAATCAGCCCCAGCATTTT. Translating it yields CASSYSTASNQPQHF.

CDR3 DNA: TGTGCCAGCAGTTTAGAAGGTTGGCACGCTGGCGGCTACACCTTC. It encodes CASSLEGWHAGGYTF. The chain links TRBV27 to TRBJ1-2; D not resolved. Per germline, CDR1 MNHEY and CDR2 SMNVEV (reference sequence). Trimming removed 2 bases at V and 8 bases at J, with 18 bases between. The CDR3 is 15 amino acids.